This paragraph reports one TCR beta chain. Original methodology: Reference gene primer amplification yielded estimated nucleated cell counts. Measured with immunoSEQ multiplex PCR; TCRdb has only the in-frame clones, and not every one. That table gives V, J and clone size, and the DNA gave D and trimming. The sample lists about 310,000 clones; around 87% were seen once. The data are from a study of blood T cell repertoires in COVID-19. Study overall: The United States, Italy and Spain provided the acute and convalescent COVID-19 samples.

Trimming pared 7 bases from V and 1 base from J, leaving 20 bases between. CDR1 MNHNY and CDR2 SVGAGI come from the germline V gene (reference sequence). The CDR3 is 16 amino acids. This rearrangement joins TRBV6-6 to TRBJ2-7, with D perhaps matching TRBD1 (5 bases). The TCR originated in a woman aged 45 to 65 who had recovered from COVID-19. Material for sequencing was peripheral blood. CDR3 region: CASTELGAASSYEQYF. The CDR3 region has the DNA TGTGCCAGCACGGAGTTAGGGGCGGCTTCTTCCTACGAGCAGTACTTC.